This T cell receptor (beta chain) was documented in a study of shared clonotypes between healthy human individuals (TCRdb year 2020). Notes on the research overall: Three men and two women, aged 18 to 49 years, made up the cohort. The study deeply sequenced blood TCR repertoires of several healthy adults to estimate repertoire size and the extent of clonotype sharing between individuals. Different laboratories and diverse techniques were used to prepare libraries and sequence TCR repertoires, to increase sequencing depth and limit assay-specific biases. Between about 0.9 and 10 billion PBMCs per donor were obtained by leukapheresis. Per donor, three plates each were used for CD4 naive and CD4 memory, two for CD8 naive, and one for CD8 memory.

Using the deep immunoSEQ assay, multiplex PCR amplified TCR CDR3 regions from genomic DNA. Extracted genomic DNA from each cell subset was spread evenly across all wells of several immunoSEQ 96-well plates, with each plate serving as a replicate. For sorted subsets, 150 to 250 ng of genomic DNA, equivalent to around 31,000 T cell genomes, went into each replicate PCR. Purified libraries were quantified with a Qubit 3.0 fluorometer, sized on a Bioanalyzer 2100, and re-quantified with the KAPA Library Quantification kit. Every immunoSEQ 96-well plate was sequenced on a dedicated single-read 150-cycle Illumina NextSeq 550 flow cell. On the study's bioinformatics: Because only junctional sequences without quality scores were contained in the immunoSEQ output, filtering matching that applied to full-length reads could not be performed. Sequences were annotated with PyIR, a Python wrapper for IgBLAST v1.9, using IMGT germline references to assign V/J genes and CDR3. Reads with weak V/J assignments (E-value above 1e-6), missing CDR3, stop codons, out-of-frame junctions, or ambiguous translated residues were removed. A V3J clonotype was defined by an identical inferred V gene, J gene, and CDR3 amino acid sequence. The percentage overlap between two repertoires was calculated by dividing the number of shared unique clonotypes by the size of the smaller repertoire. RTK rarefaction, the Chao1 estimator, and Recon v2.1 estimates of unobserved clonotypes were used to assess repertoire richness. OLGA was used to compute generation probabilities for all TCRbeta clonotypes that the gDNA method yielded from several donors. TCRdb limited this immuneACCESS table to in-frame rearrangements with V and J called. A share of clones is missing; checked studies link under half to unresolved V genes, and the rest is unexplained. V, J and clone size are taken as reported in that table, and D and trimming were inferred from the DNA itself. The sample includes approximately 740,000 clones, with approximately 79% observed a single time. Over 1.5% of the sample goes to the ten largest clones.

As concerns this clone: Its recognized antigen is unknown. No much larger clone is present one base from it, and per-base qualities are unavailable.

Beyond this particular receptor, the publication reports: The small number of donors limited the genetic and exposure-history diversity represented. Pairwise subsampling led to the expectation that sequencing depth would affect the degree of clonotype sharing among donors. Compared with non-shared clonotypes, clonotypes shared by all four sorted-subset donors had higher generation probabilities. Sampling was restricted to blood, and TCR repertoires in tissue are likely to differ from TCR repertoires in blood. Rarefaction of sorted-subset datasets indicated incomplete sequencing despite the large sequencing depth. When several donors were compared, the shared fraction of clonotypes was about 5.2% for naive CD4, roughly 3.3% for naive CD8, 2% to 2.5% for memory CD4, and roughly 0.43% for memory CD8. Naive subsets generally had larger estimated clonotype richness than memory subsets.

Donors were healthy HIV-negative adults with no recently reported acute infections or vaccinations. All donors were Caucasian adults living in Nashville, Tennessee, USA. CD4+ T cells were enriched through magnetic negative selection, after which naive cells were positively selected on CD45RA and the remaining negative fraction served as the memory subset. Blood was obtained by leukapheresis, after which PBMCs were separated by Ficoll-Histopaque density gradient centrifugation and cryopreserved in liquid nitrogen vapor phase. Purity and quantity of every magnetically sorted T cell population were checked by analytical flow cytometry. Each sorted fraction had its genomic DNA isolated and then quantified by UV absorbance on a Nanodrop 2000c. V lost 5 bases and J lost 2 bases; the stretch between them is 13 bases long. The germline V gene gives CDR1 as SGHTA and CDR2 as FQGNSA. The CDR3 covers 15 residues, taking in both the cysteine and the phenylalanine. Only CDR3 DNA remains: 45 bases, in frame from the first base.

The sequence came from a woman aged 25 to 39 in good health. The chain uses TRBV7-2 and TRBJ1-5; TRBD1 is a weak D gene call, 6 bases matching. The sequenced sample was memory CD4+ T cells sorted from blood. The sample's cell subset or site label is to be understood as: CD45RA-negative fraction. The bases are TGTGCCAGCAGCACAGGGACGGGTGGCAATCAGCCCCAGCATTTT. Its product reads: CASSTGTGGNQPQHF.